The 17 T cell receptor beta chains below all came from one sample that was sequenced in a study of graft-versus-host responses after intestinal transplantation. Which antigens these TCRs recognize remains unknown. Sequenced by immunoSEQ multiplex PCR; TCRdb stores in-frame clones only, minus some. The sample contains roughly 97,000 clones, 91% of which appear only once. The sample was unstimulated CD4+ T cells sorted from spleen or lymph node cells, taken before transplant. Receptor source: a human donor who was the organ donor for an intestinal transplant.

The chain combines TRBV7-2 with TRBJ2-7, with 8 bases that match TRBD2. The CDR3 contains 15 residues. Germline loops: CDR1 SGHTA, CDR2 FQGNSA. The ends lost 2 bases at V and 5 bases at J; junction bases unmatched: 8. CDR3 sequence reads: CASSLSGGPSDEQYF. DNA of the CDR3: TGTGCCAGCAGCTTAAGCGGGGGCCCCAGCGACGAGCAGTACTTC.

This clone was observed a single time. This chain links TRBV9 with TRBJ2-2; the match to TRBD2 covers 10 bases. J lost 0 bases, V lost 3 bases, and 5 bases had no gene match. This CDR3 spans 17 amino acids. Germline CDR1 is SGDLS and CDR2 is YYNGEE. The CDR3 DNA is TGTGCCAGCAGCGCGTCTAGCGGGGGCTCGAACACCGGGGAGCTGTTTTTT. Residues: CASSASSGGSNTGELFF. Full variable domain (outside the CDR3, taken from reference TRBV9 and TRBJ2-2): DSGVTQTPKHLITATGQRVTLRCSPRSGDLSVYWYQQSLDQGLQFLIQYYNGEERAKGNILERFSAQQFPDLHSELNLSSLELGDSALYFCASSASSGGSNTGELFFGEGSRLTVL.

V and J are TRBV28 and TRBJ1-6; D possibly corresponds to TRBD1 (6 bases). Trimming took off 3 bases at V and 8 bases at J, with 11 bases between the two ends. The CDR3 is 14 residues long. Germline CDR1 and CDR2: MDHEN and SYDVKM. The CDR3 sequence is CASSLGAVHSPLHF. For the CDR3, the DNA is TGTGCCAGCAGTTTGGGGGCTGTCCATTCACCCCTCCACTTT.

The V call is TRBV4-3, the J call TRBJ2-3; D may be TRBD2 (6 bases). CDR1 is LGHNA and CDR2 is YSLEER in the germline V gene. V was shortened by 4 bases and J by 4 bases, with 12 bases between the two germline ends. CDR3 length: 14 amino acids. In nucleotides, the CDR3 is TGCGCCAGCAGCCCCCATTGGGAGGCAGATACGCAGTATTTT. Protein: CASSPHWEADTQYF.

CDR3 loop: CASSPGQGAGNEQFF. The CDR3 nucleotides read TGTGCCAGCTCACCGGGACAGGGGGCGGGCAATGAGCAGTTCTTC. The genes are TRBV18 and TRBJ2-1, with 12 bases matching TRBD1. The CDR3 runs to 15 residues. CDR1 and CDR2 (germline): KGHSH, LQKENI. V lost 3 bases, J lost 6 bases, and 3 bases stayed unmatched. Full variable domain (remainder filled in from reference TRBV18 and TRBJ2-1): NAGVMQNPRHLVRRRGQEARLRCSPMKGHSHVYWYRQLPEEGLKFMVYLQKENIIDESGMPKERFSAEFPKEGPSILRIQQVVRGDSAAYFCASSPGQGAGNEQFFGPGTRLTVL.

The V gene is TRBV4-2, the J gene TRBJ1-3; possible D gene TRBD1, 5 bases. Trimming took 3 bases from V and 0 from J, leaving 6 bases between them. Germline CDR1 reads LGHNA; CDR2 reads YNFKEQ. This CDR3 comprises 14 residues. The DNA for the CDR3 is TGTGCCAGCAGCCAGGGGCGCTCTGGAAACACCATATATTTT. Translating it yields CASSQGRSGNTIYF.

The rearrangement links TRBV5-4 to TRBJ2-1, with D maybe TRBD2 (6 bases). Trimming left V 1 base short and J 3 bases short, with 11 bases between. The CDR3 contains 15 residues. Germline V gene lookup returns CDR1 SGHNT and CDR2 YYREEE (reference sequence). CDR3 region: CASSLFAGSYNEQFF. The CDR3 coding sequence is TGTGCCAGCAGCTTGTTTGCGGGGAGCTACAATGAGCAGTTCTTC.

This chain uses TRBV15 with TRBJ2-5, with D maybe TRBD2 (6 bases). Germline-derived CDR1 and CDR2 are LNHNV and YYDKDF (reference sequence). The CDR3 sequence is 14 residues long. With 3 bases removed from V and 4 bases from J, the gap between germline ends came to 12 bases. CDR3 DNA: TGTGCCACCAGCAGCGGAGGGGATGTAGAGACCCAGTACTTC. It yields the protein CATSSGGDVETQYF.

In DNA form, the CDR3 reads TGTGCCAGCAGCCCGGAGCGGGCAAGGGGACAGGACACCATATATTTT. Its translation is CASSPERARGQDTIYF. This sequence joins TRBV7-2 and TRBJ1-3, with TRBD1 matching over 8 bases. With 5 bases clipped from V and 8 bases from J, the junction kept 14 bases outside the gene matches. Germline loops: CDR1 SGHTA, CDR2 FQGNSA. The CDR3 has 16 amino acids.

The chain recombines TRBV27 with TRBJ1-4; tentative D call: TRBD1 (6 bases). The CDR3 contains 16 residues. The germline V gene has CDR1 MNHEY and CDR2 SMNVEV (reference sequence). V lost 6 bases and J 8 bases, leaving 22 bases between the germline ends. CDR3 residues: CASRSRRVGGEEKLFF. The CDR3 nucleotides are TGTGCCAGCAGATCCCGTCGTGTAGGGGGAGAGGAAAAACTGTTTTTT.

The chain joins TRBV7-6 to TRBJ1-4, with 7 bases lining up with TRBD1. The CDR3 sequence is 17 residues long. V lost 4 bases, J lost 8 bases, and 16 bases stayed unmatched. Looked up from germline, CDR1 is SGHVS and CDR2 is FNYEAQ. The CDR3 sequence: CASSSSSPGQTREKLFF. CDR3 nucleotide sequence: TGTGCCAGCAGCTCTAGTTCACCGGGACAGACTAGGGAAAAACTGTTTTTT.

This chain connects TRBV27 to TRBJ2-3; perhaps TRBD2 as D (6 bases). The V end was cut by 3 bases, the J end by 0 bases, with 10 bases between. The CDR3 runs 15 residues. Germline V gene lookup returns CDR1 MNHEY and CDR2 SMNVEV (reference sequence). CDR3 loop: CASSLSRGSTDTQYF. The CDR3 DNA is TGTGCCAGCAGTTTGTCGCGGGGAAGCACAGATACGCAGTATTTT.

The rearrangement links TRBV15 to TRBJ2-5; 8 bases map to TRBD2. TRBJ2-7 explains the end of the DNA better; the J call may be wrong. Per the germline V gene, CDR1 is LNHNV and CDR2 is YYDKDF (reference sequence). The CDR3 has 14 amino acids. The CDR3 DNA reads as TGTGCCACCAGGTTCGGGACTAGCTCCTACGAGCAGTACTTC. This codes for CATRFGTSSYEQYF.

The genes are TRBV7-2 and TRBJ2-1; D gene unclear. The germline gives CDR1 SGHTA, CDR2 FQGNSA. Trimming removed 5 bases at V and 0 bases at J, with 8 bases between. This CDR3 spans 14 amino acids. The CDR3 loop is CASSLPSSYNEQFF. In DNA form, the CDR3 reads TGTGCCAGCAGCCTACCTAGCTCCTACAATGAGCAGTTCTTC.

The genes are TRBV5-5 and TRBJ2-1, with TRBD1 matching over 7 bases. The CDR3 runs 15 residues. With V trimmed by 4 bases and J by 2 bases, 6 bases remained unmatched. In germline, CDR1 is SGHKS, CDR2 YYEKEE (reference sequence). The CDR3 region has the DNA TGTGCCAGCAGCCTGCCACAGGGGCCCTACAATGAGCAGTTCTTC. The encoded protein is CASSLPQGPYNEQFF.

The V and J genes are TRBV5-1 and TRBJ2-2, with 9 bases lining up with TRBD1. J gave up 5 bases and V 7 bases, and 9 bases lay outside the gene matches. CDR3 length equals 15 residues. The germline gives CDR1 SGHRS, CDR2 YFSETQ. The CDR3 here is CASRSGQGRTGELFF. CDR3 nucleotides: TGCGCCAGCCGCTCGGGACAGGGCAGGACCGGGGAGCTGTTTTTT.

The chain combines TRBV4-1 with TRBJ2-5; TRBD1 matches at 7 bases. The better agreement between TRBJ2-7 and the DNA end casts doubt on the J call. The CDR3 has 15 amino acids. Germline CDR1 MGHRA, CDR2 YSYEKL. CDR3 loop: CASSQYVDRAYEQYF. The CDR3, as DNA: TGCGCCAGCAGCCAATACGTCGACAGGGCCTACGAGCAGTACTTC.